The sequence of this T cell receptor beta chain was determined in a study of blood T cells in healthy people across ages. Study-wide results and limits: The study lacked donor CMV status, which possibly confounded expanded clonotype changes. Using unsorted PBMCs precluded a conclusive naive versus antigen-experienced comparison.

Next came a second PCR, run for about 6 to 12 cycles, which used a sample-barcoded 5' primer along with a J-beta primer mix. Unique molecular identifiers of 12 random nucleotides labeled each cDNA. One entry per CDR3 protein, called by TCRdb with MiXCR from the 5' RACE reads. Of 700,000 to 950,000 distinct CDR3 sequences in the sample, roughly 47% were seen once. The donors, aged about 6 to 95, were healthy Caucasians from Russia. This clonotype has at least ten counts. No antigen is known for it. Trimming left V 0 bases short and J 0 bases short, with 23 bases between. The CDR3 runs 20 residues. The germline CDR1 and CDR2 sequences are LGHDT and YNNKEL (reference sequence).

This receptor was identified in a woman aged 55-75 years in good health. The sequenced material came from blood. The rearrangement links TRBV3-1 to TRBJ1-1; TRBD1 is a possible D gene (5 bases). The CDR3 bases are TGTGCCAGCAGCCAAGAATGGATAACTCCTAGGGACCCCCTGAACACTGAAGCTTTCTTT. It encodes CASSQEWITPRDPLNTEAFF. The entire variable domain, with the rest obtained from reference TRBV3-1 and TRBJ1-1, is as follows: DTAVSQTPKYLVTQMGNDKSIKCEQNLGHDTMYWYKQDSKKFLKIMFSYNNKELIINETVPNRFSPKSPDKAHLNLHINSLELGDSAVYFCASSQEWITPRDPLNTEAFFGQGTRLTVV.